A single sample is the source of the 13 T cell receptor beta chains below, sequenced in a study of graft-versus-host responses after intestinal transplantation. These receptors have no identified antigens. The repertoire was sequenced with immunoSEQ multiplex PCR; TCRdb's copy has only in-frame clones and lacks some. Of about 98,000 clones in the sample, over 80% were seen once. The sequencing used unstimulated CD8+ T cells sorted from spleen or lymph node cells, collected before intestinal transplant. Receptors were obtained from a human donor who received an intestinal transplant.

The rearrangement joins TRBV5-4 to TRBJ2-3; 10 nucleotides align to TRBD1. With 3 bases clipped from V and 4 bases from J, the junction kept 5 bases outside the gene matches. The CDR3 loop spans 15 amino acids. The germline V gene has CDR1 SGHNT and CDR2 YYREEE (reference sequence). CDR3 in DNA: TGTGCCAGCAGCTCCCCCGACAGGGGGCCAGATACGCAGTATTTT. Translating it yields CASSSPDRGPDTQYF.

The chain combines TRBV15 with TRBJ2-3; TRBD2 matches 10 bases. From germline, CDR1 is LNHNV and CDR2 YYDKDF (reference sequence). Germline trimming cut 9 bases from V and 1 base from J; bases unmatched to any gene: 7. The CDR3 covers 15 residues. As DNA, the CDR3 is TGTGCCACAGAGGAGCGGGAGGGAGGCACAGATACGCAGTATTTT. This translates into CATEEREGGTDTQYF.

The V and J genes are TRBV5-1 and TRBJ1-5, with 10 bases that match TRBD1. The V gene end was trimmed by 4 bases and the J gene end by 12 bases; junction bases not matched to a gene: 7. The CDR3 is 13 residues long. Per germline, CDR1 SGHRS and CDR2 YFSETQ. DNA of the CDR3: TGCGCCAGCAGCGGAACCGGGACAGGGGACCAGCATTTT. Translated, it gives CASSGTGTGDQHF.

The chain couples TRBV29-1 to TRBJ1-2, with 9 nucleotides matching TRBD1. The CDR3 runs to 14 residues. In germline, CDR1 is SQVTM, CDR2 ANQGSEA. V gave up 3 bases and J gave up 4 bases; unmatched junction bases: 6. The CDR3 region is CSVEGTTGGYGYTF. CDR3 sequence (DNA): TGCAGCGTTGAGGGGACGACAGGGGGCTATGGCTACACCTTC.

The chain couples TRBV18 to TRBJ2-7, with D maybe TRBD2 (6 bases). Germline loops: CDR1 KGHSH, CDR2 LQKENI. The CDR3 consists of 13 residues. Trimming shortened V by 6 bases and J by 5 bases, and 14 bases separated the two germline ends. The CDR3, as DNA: TGTGCCAGCTCCCTGGGGGGTGCGAACGAGCAGTACTTC. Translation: CASSLGGANEQYF.

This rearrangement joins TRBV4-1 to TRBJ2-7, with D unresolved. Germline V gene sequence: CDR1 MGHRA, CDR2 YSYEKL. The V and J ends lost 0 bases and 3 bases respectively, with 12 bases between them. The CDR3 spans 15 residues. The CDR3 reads CASSQDPYSDYEQYF. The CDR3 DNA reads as TGCGCCAGCAGCCAAGATCCCTACTCCGACTACGAGCAGTACTTC.

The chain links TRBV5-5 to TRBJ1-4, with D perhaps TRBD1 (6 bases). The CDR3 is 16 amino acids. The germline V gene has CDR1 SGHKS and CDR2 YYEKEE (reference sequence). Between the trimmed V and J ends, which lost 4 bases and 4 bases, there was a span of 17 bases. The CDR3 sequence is CASSMRGAGYNEKLFF. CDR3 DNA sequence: TGTGCCAGCAGCATGCGGGGGGCAGGCTATAATGAAAAACTGTTTTTT.

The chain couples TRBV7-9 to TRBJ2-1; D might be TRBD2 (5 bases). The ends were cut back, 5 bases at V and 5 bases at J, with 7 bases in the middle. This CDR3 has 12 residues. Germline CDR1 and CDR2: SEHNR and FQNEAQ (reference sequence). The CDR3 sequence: CASSQEDNEQFF. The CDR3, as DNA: TGTGCCAGCAGCCAGGAGGACAATGAGCAGTTCTTC.

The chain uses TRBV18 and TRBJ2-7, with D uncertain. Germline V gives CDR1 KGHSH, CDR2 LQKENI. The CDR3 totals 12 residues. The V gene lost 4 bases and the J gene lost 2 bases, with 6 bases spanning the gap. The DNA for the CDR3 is TGTGCCAGCTCACTCACCGCCTACGAGCAGTACTTC. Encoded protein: CASSLTAYEQYF.

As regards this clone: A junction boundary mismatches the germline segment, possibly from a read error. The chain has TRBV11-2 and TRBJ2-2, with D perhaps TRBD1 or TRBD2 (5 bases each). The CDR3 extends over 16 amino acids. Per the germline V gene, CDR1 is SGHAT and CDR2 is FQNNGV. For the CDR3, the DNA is TGTGCCAGTTCACTATCGGGGCGCGCGAACGCCGGGGAGCTGTTTTTT. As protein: CASSLSGRANAGELFF. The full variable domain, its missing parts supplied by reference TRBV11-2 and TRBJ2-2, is EAGVAQSPRYKIIEKRQSVAFWCNPISGHATLYWYQQILGQGPKLLIQFQNNGVVDDSQLPKDRFSAERLKGVDSTLKIQPAKLEDSAVYLCASSLSGRANAGELFFGEGSRLTVL.

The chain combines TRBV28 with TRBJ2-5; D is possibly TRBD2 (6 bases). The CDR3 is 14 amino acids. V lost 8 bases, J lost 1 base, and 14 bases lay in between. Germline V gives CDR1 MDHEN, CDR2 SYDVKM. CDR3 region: CASGRDGLQETQYF. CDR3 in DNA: TGTGCCAGCGGGCGGGACGGACTCCAAGAGACCCAGTACTTC.

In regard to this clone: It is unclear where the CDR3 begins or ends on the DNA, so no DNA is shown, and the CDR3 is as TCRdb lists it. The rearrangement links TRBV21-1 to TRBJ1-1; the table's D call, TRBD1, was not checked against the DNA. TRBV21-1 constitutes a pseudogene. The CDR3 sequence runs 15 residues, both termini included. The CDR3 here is CASSKWGQGATEAFF.

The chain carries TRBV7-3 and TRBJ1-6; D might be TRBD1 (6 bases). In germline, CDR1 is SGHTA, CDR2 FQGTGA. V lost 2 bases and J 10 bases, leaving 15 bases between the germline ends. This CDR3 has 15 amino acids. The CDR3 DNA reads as TGTGCCAGCAGCTTAGATGCAGGGGAGAACTCACCCCTCCACTTT. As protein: CASSLDAGENSPLHF.